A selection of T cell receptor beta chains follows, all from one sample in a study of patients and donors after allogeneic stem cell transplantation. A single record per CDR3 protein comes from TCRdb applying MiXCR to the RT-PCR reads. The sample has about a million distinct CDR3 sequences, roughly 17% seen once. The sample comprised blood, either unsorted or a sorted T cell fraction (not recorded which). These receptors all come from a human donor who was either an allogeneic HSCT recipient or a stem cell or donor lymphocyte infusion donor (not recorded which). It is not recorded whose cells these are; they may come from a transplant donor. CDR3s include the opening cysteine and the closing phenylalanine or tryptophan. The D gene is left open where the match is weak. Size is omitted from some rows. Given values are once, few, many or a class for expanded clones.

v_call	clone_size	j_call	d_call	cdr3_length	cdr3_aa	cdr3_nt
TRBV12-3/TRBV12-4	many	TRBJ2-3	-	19	CASSPRRLGGATITDTQYF	TGTGCCAGCAGTCCCCGTCGTTTAGGGGGGGCCACGATAACAGATACGCAGTATTTT
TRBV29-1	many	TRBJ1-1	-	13	CSVDQGLNTEAFF	TGCAGCGTTGATCAGGGACTTAACACTGAAGCTTTCTTT
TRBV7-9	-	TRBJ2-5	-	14	CASTLGGLQETQYF	TGTGCCAGCACCCTTGGGGGACTCCAAGAGACCCAGTACTTC
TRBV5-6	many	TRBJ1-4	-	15	CASSLIGGGDEKLFF	TGTGCCAGCAGCTTGATTGGGGGAGGCGATGAAAAACTGTTTTTT
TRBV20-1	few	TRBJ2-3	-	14	CSASPNPSTDTQYF	TGCAGTGCTAGTCCAAATCCTAGCACAGATACGCAGTATTTT
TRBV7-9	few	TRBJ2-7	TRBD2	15	CASGNPGGPHYEQYF	TGTGCCAGCGGAAACCCGGGAGGGCCTCATTACGAGCAGTACTTC
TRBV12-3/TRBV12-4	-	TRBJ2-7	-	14	CASSFLQGTDEQYF	TGTGCCAGCAGTTTTTTACAGGGGACTGACGAGCAGTACTTC
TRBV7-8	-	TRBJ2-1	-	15	CASSFLTRGNNEQFF	TGTGCCAGCAGCTTCCTCACTCGGGGCAACAATGAGCAGTTCTTC
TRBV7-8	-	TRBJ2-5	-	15	CASSLGRPRRETQYF	TGTGCCAGCAGCTTAGGAAGACCGCGTCGAGAGACCCAGTACTTC
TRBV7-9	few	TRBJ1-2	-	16	CASSRGLGLANYGYTF	TGTGCCAGCAGCCGGGGTCTTGGTTTAGCTAACTATGGCTACACCTTC
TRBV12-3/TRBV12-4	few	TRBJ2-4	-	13	CASSLDAKNIQYF	TGTGCCAGCAGTTTGGATGCCAAAAACATTCAGTACTTC
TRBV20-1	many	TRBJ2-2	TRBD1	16	CSAQPKGTGGSRELFF	TGCAGTGCTCAACCCAAGGGGACAGGGGGAAGCAGGGAGCTGTTTTTT
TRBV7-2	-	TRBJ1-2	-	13	CASSLSLDYGYTF	TGTGCCAGCAGCTTAAGCCTGGACTATGGCTACACCTTC
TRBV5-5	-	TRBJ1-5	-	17	CASSLADRTGGNQPQHF	TGTGCCAGCAGCTTGGCTGACCGCACGGGCGGCAATCAGCCCCAGCATTTT
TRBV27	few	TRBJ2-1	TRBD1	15	CASARTGDRLGEQFF	TGTGCCAGCGCGAGGACAGGGGATCGTCTGGGGGAGCAGTTCTTC
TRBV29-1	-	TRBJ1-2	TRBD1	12	CSVSDRGYGYTF	TGCAGCGTTTCCGACAGGGGCTATGGCTACACCTTC
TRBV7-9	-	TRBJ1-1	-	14	CASSIWTERTEAFF	TGTGCCAGCAGCATTTGGACAGAGAGGACTGAAGCTTTCTTT
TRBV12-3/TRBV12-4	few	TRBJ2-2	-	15	CASSLLQHNTGELFF	TGTGCCAGCAGTTTACTCCAACACAACACCGGGGAGCTGTTTTTT
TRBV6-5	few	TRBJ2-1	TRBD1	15	CASSSRQGMRNEQFF	TGTGCCAGCAGTTCCCGACAGGGGATGAGGAATGAGCAGTTCTTC
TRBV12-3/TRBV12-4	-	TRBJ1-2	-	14	CASSLGQSFDGYTF	TGTGCCAGCAGTTTAGGACAGTCATTTGATGGCTACACCTTC
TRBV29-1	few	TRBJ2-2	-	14	CSVGRRDSTGELFF	TGCAGCGTTGGACGTAGGGACTCCACCGGGGAGCTGTTTTTT
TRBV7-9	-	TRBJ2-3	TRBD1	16	CASSRGGTGVTDTQYF	TGTGCCAGCAGCCGGGGCGGGACAGGAGTCACAGATACGCAGTATTTT
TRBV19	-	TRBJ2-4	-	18	CASSSRDKAIQYKNIQYF	TGTGCCAGTAGCTCTAGGGACAAGGCGATCCAGTACAAAAACATTCAGTACTTC
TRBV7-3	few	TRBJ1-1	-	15	CASSPQPRANTEAFF	TGTGCCAGCAGCCCCCAGCCCAGGGCCAACACTGAAGCTTTCTTT
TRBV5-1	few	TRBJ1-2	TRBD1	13	CASSFPGGDGYTF	TGCGCCAGCAGCTTTCCAGGGGGTGATGGCTACACCTTC
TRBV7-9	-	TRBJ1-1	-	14	CASSLYGQNTEAFF	TGTGCCAGCAGCTTATACGGACAGAACACTGAAGCTTTCTTT
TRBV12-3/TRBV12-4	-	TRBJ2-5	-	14	CASSLRGVVETQYF	TGTGCCAGCAGTTTGCGCGGAGTAGTGGAGACCCAGTACTTC
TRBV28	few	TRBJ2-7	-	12	CAARGRFHEQYF	TGTGCCGCCAGGGGCCGCTTCCACGAGCAGTACTTC
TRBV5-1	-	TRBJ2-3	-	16	CASSPARARGTDTQYF	TGCGCCAGCAGCCCGGCCCGGGCCCGGGGCACAGATACGCAGTATTTT
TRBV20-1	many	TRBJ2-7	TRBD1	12	CSAWDRGYEQYF	TGCAGTGCATGGGACAGGGGCTACGAGCAGTACTTC
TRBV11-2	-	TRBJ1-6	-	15	CASSSFHNYNSPLHF	TGTGCCAGCAGCTCCTTTCACAACTATAATTCACCCCTCCACTTT
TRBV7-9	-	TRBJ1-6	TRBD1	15	CASGSPGTGSSPLHF	TGTGCCAGCGGTTCGCCCGGGACAGGGTCTTCACCCCTCCACTTT
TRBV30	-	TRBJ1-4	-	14	CAWAEDATNEKLFF	TGTGCCTGGGCAGAGGATGCAACTAATGAAAAACTGTTTTTT
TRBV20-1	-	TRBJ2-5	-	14	CSARDMAGRETQYF	TGCAGTGCTAGAGATATGGCTGGACGGGAGACCCAGTACTTC
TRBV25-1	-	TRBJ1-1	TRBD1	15	CASSEPSGTGAEAFF	TGTGCCAGCAGTGAGCCCTCTGGGACAGGGGCTGAAGCTTTCTTT
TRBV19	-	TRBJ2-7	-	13	CASSIVWDREQYF	TGTGCCAGTAGTATAGTTTGGGATCGCGAGCAGTACTTC
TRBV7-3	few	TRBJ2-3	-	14	CASSLEGRGDTQYF	TGTGCCAGCAGCTTAGAAGGTCGAGGAGATACGCAGTATTTT
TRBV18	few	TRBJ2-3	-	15	CASSPQRTFSDTQYF	TGTGCCAGCTCACCCCAAAGAACCTTTTCCGATACGCAGTATTTT
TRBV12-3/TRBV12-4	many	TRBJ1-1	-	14	CASSFSLMNTEAFF	TGTGCCAGCAGTTTTTCCCTCATGAACACTGAAGCTTTCTTT
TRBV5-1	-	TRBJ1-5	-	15	CASSSGTSSNQPQHF	TGCGCCAGCAGCTCCGGGACATCTAGCAATCAGCCCCAGCATTTT
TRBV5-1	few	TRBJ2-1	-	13	CASSSGNANEQFF	TGCGCCAGCAGCTCGGGGAATGCCAATGAGCAGTTCTTC
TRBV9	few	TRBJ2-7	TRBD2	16	CASSVDGGRRFGEQYF	TGTGCCAGCAGCGTAGATGGCGGGAGACGGTTCGGCGAGCAGTACTTC
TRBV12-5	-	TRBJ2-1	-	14	CASGWQPSYNEQFF	TGTGCTAGTGGTTGGCAACCCTCCTACAATGAGCAGTTCTTC
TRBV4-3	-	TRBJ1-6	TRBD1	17	CASSQEGGGGDNSPLHF	TGCGCCAGCAGCCAAGAAGGGGGAGGGGGCGATAATTCACCCCTCCACTTT
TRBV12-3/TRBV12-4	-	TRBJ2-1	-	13	CASSSTAGNEQFF	TGTGCCAGCAGTTCTACTGCGGGGAATGAGCAGTTCTTC
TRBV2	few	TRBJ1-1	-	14	CASHQRGRGTEAFF	TGTGCCAGCCACCAGAGGGGACGGGGAACTGAAGCTTTCTTT
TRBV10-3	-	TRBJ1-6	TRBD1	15	CAISESGTVSSPLHF	TGTGCCATCAGTGAGTCAGGGACAGTGAGTTCACCCCTCCACTTT
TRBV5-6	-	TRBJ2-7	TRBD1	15	CASSLGDSPRGEQYF	TGTGCCAGCAGCTTAGGGGACAGCCCAAGGGGGGAGCAGTACTTC
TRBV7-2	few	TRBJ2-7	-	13	CASSLVYGNGQYF	TGTGCCAGCAGCTTAGTTTACGGGAATGGGCAGTACTTC
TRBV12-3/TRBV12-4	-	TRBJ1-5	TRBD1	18	CASSLDRFDRTGWQPQHF	TGTGCCAGCAGTTTAGACAGGTTTGACCGGACAGGGTGGCAGCCCCAGCATTTT
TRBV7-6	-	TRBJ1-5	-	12	CAIPPVNQPQHF	TGTGCCATCCCACCCGTTAATCAGCCCCAGCATTTT
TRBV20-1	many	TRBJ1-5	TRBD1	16	CSARGDLDREEQPQHF	TGCAGTGCTAGGGGGGATTTGGACAGGGAGGAACAGCCCCAGCATTTT